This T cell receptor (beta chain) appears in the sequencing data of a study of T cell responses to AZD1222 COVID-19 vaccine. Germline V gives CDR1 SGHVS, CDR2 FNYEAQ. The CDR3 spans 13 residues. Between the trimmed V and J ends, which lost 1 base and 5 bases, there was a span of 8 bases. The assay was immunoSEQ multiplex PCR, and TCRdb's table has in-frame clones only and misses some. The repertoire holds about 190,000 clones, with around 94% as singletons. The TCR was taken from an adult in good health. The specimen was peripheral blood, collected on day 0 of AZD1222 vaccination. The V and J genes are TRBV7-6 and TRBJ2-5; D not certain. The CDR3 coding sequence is TGTGCCAGCAGCTTAGGCGAAGGGGAGACCCAGTACTTC. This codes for CASSLGEGETQYF.